This T cell receptor (beta chain) was retrieved from a study of cytomegalovirus exposure and HLA in healthy donors. The PCR made use of 60 Vbeta and 13 Jbeta primers. Assay used: immunoSEQ multiplex PCR; TCRdb lists only in-frame clones, some missing. The profile shows around 200,000 clones, nearly 80% of them singletons. The receptor's source is a male donor in good health and CMV-seronegative. The sample taken for sequencing was PBMCs.

DNA of the CDR3: TGTGCCAGCAGCTATAACAGTGGGCAAGAGACCCAGTACTTC. Protein: CASSYNSGQETQYF. The V call is TRBV11-2, the J call TRBJ2-5; D uncertain. Looked up from germline, CDR1 is SGHAT and CDR2 is FQNNGV. This CDR3 has 14 residues. Deletions cut 4 bases from V and 2 bases from J, with 11 bases between.